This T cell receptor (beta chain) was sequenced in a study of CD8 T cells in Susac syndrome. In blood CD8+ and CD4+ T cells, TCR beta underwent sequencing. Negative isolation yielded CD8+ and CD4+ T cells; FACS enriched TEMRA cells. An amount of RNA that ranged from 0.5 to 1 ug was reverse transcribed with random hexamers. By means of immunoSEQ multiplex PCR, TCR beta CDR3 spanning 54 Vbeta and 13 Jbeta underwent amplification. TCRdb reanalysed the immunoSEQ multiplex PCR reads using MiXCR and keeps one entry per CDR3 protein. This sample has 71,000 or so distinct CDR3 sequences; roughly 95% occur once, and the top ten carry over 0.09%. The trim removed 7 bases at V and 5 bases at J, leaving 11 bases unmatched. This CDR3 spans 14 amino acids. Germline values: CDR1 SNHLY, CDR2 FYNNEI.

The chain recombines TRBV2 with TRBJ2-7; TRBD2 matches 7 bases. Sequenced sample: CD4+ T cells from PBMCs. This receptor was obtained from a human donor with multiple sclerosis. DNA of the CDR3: TGTGCCAGCACGAATGGGCTAGCGGAAAACGAGCAGTACTTC. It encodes CASTNGLAENEQYF.